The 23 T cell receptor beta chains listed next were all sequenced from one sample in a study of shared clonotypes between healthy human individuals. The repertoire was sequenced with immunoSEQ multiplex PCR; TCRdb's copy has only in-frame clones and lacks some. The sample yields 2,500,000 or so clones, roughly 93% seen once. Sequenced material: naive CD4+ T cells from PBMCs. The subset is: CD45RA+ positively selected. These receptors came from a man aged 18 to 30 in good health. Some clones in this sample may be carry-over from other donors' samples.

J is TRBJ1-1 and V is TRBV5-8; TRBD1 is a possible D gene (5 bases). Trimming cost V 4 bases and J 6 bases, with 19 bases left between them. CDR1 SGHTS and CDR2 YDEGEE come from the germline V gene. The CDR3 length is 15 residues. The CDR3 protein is CASSPPWGGWPEAFF. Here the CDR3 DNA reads TGTGCCAGCAGCCCCCCATGGGGGGGTTGGCCTGAAGCTTTCTTT.

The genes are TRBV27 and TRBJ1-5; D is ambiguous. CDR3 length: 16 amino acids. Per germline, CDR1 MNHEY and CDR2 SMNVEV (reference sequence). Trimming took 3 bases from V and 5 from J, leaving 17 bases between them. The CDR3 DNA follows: TGTGCCAGCAGTTTGGGCAGACTGGATCTTGATCAGCCCCAGCATTTT. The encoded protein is CASSLGRLDLDQPQHF.

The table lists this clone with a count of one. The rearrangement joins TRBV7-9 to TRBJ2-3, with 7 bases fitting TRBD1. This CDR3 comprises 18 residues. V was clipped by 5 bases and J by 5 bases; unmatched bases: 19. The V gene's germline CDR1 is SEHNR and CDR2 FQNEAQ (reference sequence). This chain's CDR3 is CASSPIPSGTDPRDTQYF. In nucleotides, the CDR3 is TGTGCCAGCAGCCCTATTCCATCCGGGACAGACCCACGAGATACGCAGTATTTT. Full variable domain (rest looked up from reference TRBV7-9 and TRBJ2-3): DTGVSQNPRHKITKRGQNVTFRCDPISEHNRLYWYRQTLGQGPEFLTYFQNEAQLEKSRLLSDRFSAERPKGSFSTLEIQRTEQGDSAMYLCASSPIPSGTDPRDTQYFGPGTRLTVL.

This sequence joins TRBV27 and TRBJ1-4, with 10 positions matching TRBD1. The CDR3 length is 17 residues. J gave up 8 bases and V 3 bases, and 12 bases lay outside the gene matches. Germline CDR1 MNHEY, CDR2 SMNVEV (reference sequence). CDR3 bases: TGTGCCAGCAGTTTCCGCGGGACAGGGGTGCCGGGGGAAAAACTGTTTTTT. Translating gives CASSFRGTGVPGEKLFF.

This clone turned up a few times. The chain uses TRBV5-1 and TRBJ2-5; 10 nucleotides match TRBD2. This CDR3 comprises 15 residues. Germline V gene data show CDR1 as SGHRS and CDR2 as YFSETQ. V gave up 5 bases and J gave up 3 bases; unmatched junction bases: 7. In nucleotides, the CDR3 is TGCGCCAGCAGATCTGGGACTAGCGCCGAAGAGACCCAGTACTTC. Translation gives CASRSGTSAEETQYF.

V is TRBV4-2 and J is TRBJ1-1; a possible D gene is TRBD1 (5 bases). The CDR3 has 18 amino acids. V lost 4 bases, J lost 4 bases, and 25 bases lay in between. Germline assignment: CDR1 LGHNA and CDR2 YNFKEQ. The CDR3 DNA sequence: TGTGCCAGCAGCCGAACCTTTGGGGGGGATGGAAAGCGCACTGAAGCTTTCTTT. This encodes CASSRTFGGDGKRTEAFF.

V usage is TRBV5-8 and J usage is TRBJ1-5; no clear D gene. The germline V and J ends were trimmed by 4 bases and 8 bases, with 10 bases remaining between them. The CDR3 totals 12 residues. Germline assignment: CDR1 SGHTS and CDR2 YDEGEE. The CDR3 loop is CASSPRREPQHF. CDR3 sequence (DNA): TGTGCCAGCAGCCCCCGGAGGGAGCCCCAGCATTTT.

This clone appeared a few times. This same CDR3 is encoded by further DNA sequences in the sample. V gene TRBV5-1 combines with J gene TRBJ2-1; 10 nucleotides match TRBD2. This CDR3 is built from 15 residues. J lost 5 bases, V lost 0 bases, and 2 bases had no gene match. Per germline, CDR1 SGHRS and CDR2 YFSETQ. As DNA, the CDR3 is TGCGCCAGCAGCTTGGGGACTAGCGGAAACAATGAGCAGTTCTTC. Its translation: CASSLGTSGNNEQFF.

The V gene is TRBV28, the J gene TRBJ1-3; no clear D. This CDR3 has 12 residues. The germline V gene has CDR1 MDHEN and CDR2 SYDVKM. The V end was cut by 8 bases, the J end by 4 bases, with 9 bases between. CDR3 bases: TGTGCCAGCTTTCGGGGAGGAAACACCATATATTTT. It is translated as CASFRGGNTIYF.

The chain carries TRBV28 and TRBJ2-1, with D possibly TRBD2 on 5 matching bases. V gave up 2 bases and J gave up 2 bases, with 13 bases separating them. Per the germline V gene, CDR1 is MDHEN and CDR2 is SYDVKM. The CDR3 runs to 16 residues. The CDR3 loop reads CASSLVGGRAYNEQFF. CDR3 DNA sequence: TGTGCCAGCAGTTTAGTAGGAGGCCGAGCCTACAATGAGCAGTTCTTC.

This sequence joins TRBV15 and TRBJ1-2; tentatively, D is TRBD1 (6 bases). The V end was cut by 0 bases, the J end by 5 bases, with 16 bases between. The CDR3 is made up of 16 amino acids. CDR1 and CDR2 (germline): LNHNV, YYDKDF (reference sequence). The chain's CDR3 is CATSRDKDSLEYGYTF. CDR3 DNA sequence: TGTGCCACCAGCAGAGATAAGGACAGTTTAGAATATGGCTACACCTTC.

This CDR3 reads CATSRGTNTGELFF. The CDR3 DNA reads TGTGCCACCAGCAGAGGGACCAACACCGGGGAGCTGTTTTTT. The rearrangement uses TRBV15 and TRBJ2-2; D is ambiguous. Germline CDR1 and CDR2: LNHNV and YYDKDF (reference sequence). There are 14 residues in the CDR3. V lost 1 base to trimming and J lost 2 bases, with 5 bases between them. Drawing the rest from reference TRBV15 and TRBJ2-2, the complete variable domain is DAMVIQNPRYQVTQFGKPVTLSCSQTLNHNVMYWYQQKSSQAPKLLFHYYDKDFNNEADTPDNFQSRRPNTSFCFLDIRSPGLGDTAMYLCATSRGTNTGELFFGEGSRLTVL.

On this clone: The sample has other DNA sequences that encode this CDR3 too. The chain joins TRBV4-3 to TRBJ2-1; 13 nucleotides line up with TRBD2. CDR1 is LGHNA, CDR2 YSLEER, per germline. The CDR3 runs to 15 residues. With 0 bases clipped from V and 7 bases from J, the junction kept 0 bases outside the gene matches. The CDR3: CASSQEGLAGNEQFF. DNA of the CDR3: TGCGCCAGCAGCCAAGAGGGACTAGCGGGGAATGAGCAGTTCTTC.

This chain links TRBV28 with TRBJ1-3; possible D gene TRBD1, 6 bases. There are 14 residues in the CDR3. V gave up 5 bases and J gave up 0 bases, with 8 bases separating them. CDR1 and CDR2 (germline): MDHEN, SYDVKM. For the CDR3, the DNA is TGTGCCAGCAGTGACAGGTACTCTGGAAACACCATATATTTT. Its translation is CASSDRYSGNTIYF.

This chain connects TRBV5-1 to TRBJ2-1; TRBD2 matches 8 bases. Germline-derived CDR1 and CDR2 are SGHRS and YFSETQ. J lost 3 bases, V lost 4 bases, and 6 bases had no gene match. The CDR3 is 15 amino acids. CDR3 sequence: CASSLTLADYNEQFF. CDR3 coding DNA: TGCGCCAGCAGCCTAACACTAGCGGACTACAATGAGCAGTTCTTC.

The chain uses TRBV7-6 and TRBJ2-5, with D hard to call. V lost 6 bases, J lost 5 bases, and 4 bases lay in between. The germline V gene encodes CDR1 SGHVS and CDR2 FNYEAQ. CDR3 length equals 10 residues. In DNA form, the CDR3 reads TGTGCCAGCAGTCGGGAGACCCAGTACTTC. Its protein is CASSRETQYF.

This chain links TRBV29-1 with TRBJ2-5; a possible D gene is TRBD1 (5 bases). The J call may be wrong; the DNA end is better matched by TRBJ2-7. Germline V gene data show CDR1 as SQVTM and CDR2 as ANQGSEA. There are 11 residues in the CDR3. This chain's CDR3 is CSVGEGDEQYF. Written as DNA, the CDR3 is TGCAGCGTTGGGGAAGGGGACGAGCAGTACTTC.

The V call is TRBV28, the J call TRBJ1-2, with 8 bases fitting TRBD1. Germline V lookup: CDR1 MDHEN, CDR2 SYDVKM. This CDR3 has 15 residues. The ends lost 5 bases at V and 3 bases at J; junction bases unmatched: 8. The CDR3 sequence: CASSGTGQGDYGYTF. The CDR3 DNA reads TGTGCCAGCAGTGGAACCGGACAGGGAGACTATGGCTACACCTTC.

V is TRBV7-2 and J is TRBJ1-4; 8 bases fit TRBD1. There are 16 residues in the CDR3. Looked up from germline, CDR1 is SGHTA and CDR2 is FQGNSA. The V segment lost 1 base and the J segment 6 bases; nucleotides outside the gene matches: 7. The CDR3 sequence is CASSLVGQGIYEKLFF. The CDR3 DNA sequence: TGTGCCAGCAGCTTAGTCGGACAGGGCATTTATGAAAAACTGTTTTTT. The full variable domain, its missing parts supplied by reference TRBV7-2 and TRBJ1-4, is GAGVSQSPSNKVTEKGKDVELRCDPISGHTALYWYRQSLGQGLEFLIYFQGNSAPDKSGLPSDRFSAERTGGSVSTLTIQRTQQEDSAVYLCASSLVGQGIYEKLFFGSGTQLSVL.

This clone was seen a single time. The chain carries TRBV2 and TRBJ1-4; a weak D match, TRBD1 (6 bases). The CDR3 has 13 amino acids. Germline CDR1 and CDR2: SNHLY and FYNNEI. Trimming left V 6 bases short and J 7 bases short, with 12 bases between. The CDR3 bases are TGTGCCAGCAGAGTAACAGGGATTGAAAAACTGTTTTTT. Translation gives CASRVTGIEKLFF.

The CDR3, as DNA: TGCGCCAGCAGCCAAGACATTACCCAGTCCTACGAGCAGTACTTC. Its translation: CASSQDITQSYEQYF. This chain links TRBV4-3 with TRBJ2-7; D is undetermined. Germline V lookup: CDR1 LGHNA, CDR2 YSLEER. V was trimmed by 0 bases and J by 1 base, leaving 10 bases between them. The CDR3 runs to 15 residues.

This chain's CDR3 is CASSFISGSTGELFF. The CDR3 DNA reads as TGCGCCAGCAGTTTCATTAGCGGGAGCACCGGGGAGCTGTTTTTT. The J gene is TRBJ2-2, the V gene TRBV5-1; 9 bases line up with TRBD2. Per germline, CDR1 SGHRS and CDR2 YFSETQ. The V segment lost 5 bases and the J segment 4 bases; nucleotides outside the gene matches: 6. The CDR3 sequence is 15 residues long.

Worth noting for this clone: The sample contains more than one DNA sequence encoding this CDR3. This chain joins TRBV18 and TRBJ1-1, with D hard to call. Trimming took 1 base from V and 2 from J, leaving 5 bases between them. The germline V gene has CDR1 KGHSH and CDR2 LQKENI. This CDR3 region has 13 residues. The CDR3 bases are TGTGCCAGCTCACCACAGAAAAACACTGAAGCTTTCTTT. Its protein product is CASSPQKNTEAFF.